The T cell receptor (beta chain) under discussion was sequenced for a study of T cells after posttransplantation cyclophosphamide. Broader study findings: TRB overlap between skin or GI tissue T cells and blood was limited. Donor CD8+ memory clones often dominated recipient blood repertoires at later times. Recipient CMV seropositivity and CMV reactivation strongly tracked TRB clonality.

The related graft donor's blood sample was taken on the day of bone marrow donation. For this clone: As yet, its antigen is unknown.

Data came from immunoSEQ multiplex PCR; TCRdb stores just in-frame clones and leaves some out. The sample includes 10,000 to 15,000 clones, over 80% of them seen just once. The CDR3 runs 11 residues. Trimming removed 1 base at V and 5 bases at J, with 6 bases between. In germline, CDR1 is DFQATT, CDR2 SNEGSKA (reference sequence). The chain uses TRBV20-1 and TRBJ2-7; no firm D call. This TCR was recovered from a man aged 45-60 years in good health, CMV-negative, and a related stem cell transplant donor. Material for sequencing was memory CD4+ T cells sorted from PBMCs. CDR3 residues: CSARGVNEQYF. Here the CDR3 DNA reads TGCAGTGCTAGAGGCGTGAACGAGCAGTACTTC.